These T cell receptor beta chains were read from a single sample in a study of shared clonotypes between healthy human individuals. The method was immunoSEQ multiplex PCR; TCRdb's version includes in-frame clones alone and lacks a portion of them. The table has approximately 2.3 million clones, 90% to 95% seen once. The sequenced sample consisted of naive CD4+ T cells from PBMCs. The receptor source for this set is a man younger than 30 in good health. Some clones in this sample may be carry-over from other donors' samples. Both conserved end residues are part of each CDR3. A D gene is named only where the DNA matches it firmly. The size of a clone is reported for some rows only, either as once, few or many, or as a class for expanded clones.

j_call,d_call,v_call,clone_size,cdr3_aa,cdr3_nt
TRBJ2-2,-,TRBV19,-,CASSILDSITGELFF,TGTGCCAGTAGTATTCTGGACAGCATCACCGGGGAGCTGTTTTTT
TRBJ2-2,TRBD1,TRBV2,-,CASSARTGGTGELFF,TGTGCCAGCAGTGCCAGGACAGGTGGCACCGGGGAGCTGTTTTTT
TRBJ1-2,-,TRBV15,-,CATSPNNGGYTF,TGTGCCACCAGCCCCAATAATGGGGGCTACACCTTC
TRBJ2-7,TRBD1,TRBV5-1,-,CASSFDRATYEQYF,TGCGCCAGCAGCTTCGACAGGGCGACGTACGAGCAGTACTTC
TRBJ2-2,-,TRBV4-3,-,CASSQRPAQVRAGELFF,TGCGCCAGCAGCCAAAGGCCGGCACAGGTTCGGGCCGGGGAGCTGTTTTTT
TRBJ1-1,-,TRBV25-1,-,CASSEGQWDTEAFF,TGTGCCAGCAGTGAAGGACAATGGGACACTGAAGCTTTCTTT
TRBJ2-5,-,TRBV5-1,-,CASSPNDRGQETQYF,TGCGCCAGCAGCCCTAATGATAGGGGGCAAGAGACCCAGTACTTC
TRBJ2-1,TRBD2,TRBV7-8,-,CASSDQPGLPKFF,TGTGCCAGCAGCGATCAGCCGGGACTACCCAAGTTCTTC
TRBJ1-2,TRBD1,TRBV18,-,CASSPNVQGQYYGYTF,TGTGCCAGCTCACCAAATGTACAGGGGCAATACTATGGCTACACCTTC
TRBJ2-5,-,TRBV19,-,CASSRGAQETQYF,TGTGCCAGTAGTAGAGGGGCACAAGAGACCCAGTACTTC
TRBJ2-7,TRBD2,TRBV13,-,CASSLKGTSVSYEQYF,TGTGCCAGCAGCTTAAAAGGGACTAGCGTTTCCTACGAGCAGTACTTC
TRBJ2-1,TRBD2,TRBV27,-,CASSGAGLADWNEQFF,TGTGCCAGCAGTGGAGCGGGGCTAGCGGATTGGAATGAGCAGTTCTTC
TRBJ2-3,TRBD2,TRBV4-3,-,CASSHLAGGTDTQYF,TGCGCCAGCAGCCATCTAGCGGGAGGAACAGATACGCAGTATTTT
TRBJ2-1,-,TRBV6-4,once,CASSDSGLYNEQFF,TGTGCCAGCAGTGACTCGGGTTTATACAATGAGCAGTTCTTC
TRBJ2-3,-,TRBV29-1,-,CSIRETRTDTQYF,TGCAGCATCCGGGAAACTCGCACAGATACGCAGTATTTT
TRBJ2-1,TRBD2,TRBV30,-,CAWSVGRGVRGEQFF,TGTGCCTGGAGTGTAGGGCGGGGGGTTCGCGGCGAGCAGTTCTTC
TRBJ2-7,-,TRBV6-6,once,CASSYRGEGEQYF,TGTGCCAGCAGTTACAGGGGGGAGGGCGAGCAGTACTTC
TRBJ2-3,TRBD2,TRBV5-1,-,CASSIGGLAGGSTDTQYF,TGCGCCAGCAGCATTGGGGGTCTAGCGGGAGGCAGCACAGATACGCAGTATTTT
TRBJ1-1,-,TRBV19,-,CASTRAVSALNTEAFF,TGTGCCAGTACCCGCGCTGTGTCAGCTTTGAACACTGAAGCTTTCTTT
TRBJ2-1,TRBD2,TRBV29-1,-,CSHEAGDVNEQFF,TGCAGCCACGAAGCGGGAGACGTCAATGAGCAGTTCTTC
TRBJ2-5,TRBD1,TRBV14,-,CASSLPGQGPKETQYF,TGTGCCAGCAGCCTGCCCGGACAGGGACCTAAAGAGACCCAGTACTTC
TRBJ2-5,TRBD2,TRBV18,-,CASSPRTSGAQETQYF,TGTGCCAGCTCACCAAGGACTAGCGGGGCGCAAGAGACCCAGTACTTC
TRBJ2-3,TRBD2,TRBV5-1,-,CASSLSVSGAPPDTQYF,TGCGCCAGCAGCTTGAGTGTGAGCGGGGCCCCCCCAGATACGCAGTATTTT
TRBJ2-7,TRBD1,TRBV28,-,CASRNSGRGSREQYF,TGTGCCAGCAGAAATTCGGGCAGGGGGTCTCGGGAGCAGTACTTC
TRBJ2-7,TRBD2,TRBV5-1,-,CASSLGTSGAPYEQYF,TGCGCCAGCAGCCTTGGGACTAGCGGGGCCCCCTACGAGCAGTACTTC
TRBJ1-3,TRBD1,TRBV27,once,CASSDRGYSGNTIYF,TGTGCCAGCAGCGACAGGGGTTACTCTGGAAACACCATATATTTT
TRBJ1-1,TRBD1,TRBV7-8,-,CASSLQGADTEAFF,TGTGCCAGCAGTCTGCAGGGGGCGGACACTGAAGCTTTCTTT
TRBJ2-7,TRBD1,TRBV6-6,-,CASRPTGGTYEQYF,TGTGCCAGCAGGCCTACAGGGGGTACCTACGAGCAGTACTTC
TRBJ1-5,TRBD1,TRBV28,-,CASSLFTGGAGQPQHF,TGTGCCAGCAGTTTATTTACAGGGGGCGCGGGGCAGCCCCAGCATTTT
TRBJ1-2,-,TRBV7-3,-,CASSFRGEKDLWGYTF,TGTGCCAGCAGCTTCCGGGGCGAAAAGGATCTTTGGGGCTACACCTTC
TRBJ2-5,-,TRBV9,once,CASSVSPQRETQYF,TGTGCCAGCAGCGTAAGCCCCCAGAGAGAGACCCAGTACTTC
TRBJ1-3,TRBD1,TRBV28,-,CASSPQGQGISGNTIYF,TGTGCCAGCAGTCCGCAGGGACAGGGGATCTCTGGAAACACCATATATTTT
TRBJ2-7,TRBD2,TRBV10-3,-,CAIMGGSPPYEQYF,TGTGCCATCATGGGGGGGTCACCCCCCTACGAGCAGTACTTC
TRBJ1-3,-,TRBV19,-,CASSGLSSGNTIYF,TGTGCCAGTAGCGGACTGTCCTCTGGAAACACCATATATTTT
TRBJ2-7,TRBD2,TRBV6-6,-,CASSLQGLGGYEQYF,TGTGCCAGCAGCCTTCAGGGACTAGGGGGTTACGAGCAGTACTTC
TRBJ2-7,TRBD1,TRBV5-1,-,CASSLAGGSPYEQYF,TGCGCCAGCAGCTTAGCAGGGGGCAGCCCCTACGAGCAGTACTTC
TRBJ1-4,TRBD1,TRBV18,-,CASSPAGQGGEKLFF,TGTGCCAGCTCACCCGCGGGACAGGGAGGTGAAAAACTGTTTTTT
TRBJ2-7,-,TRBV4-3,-,CASSQLLGYEQYF,TGCGCCAGCAGCCAATTACTAGGCTACGAGCAGTACTTC
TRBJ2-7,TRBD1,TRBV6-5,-,CASSQQDRGEQYF,TGTGCCAGCAGTCAACAGGACAGGGGCGAGCAGTACTTC
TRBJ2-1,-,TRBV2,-,CASSGGVGFAEQFF,TGTGCCAGCAGTGGTGGAGTGGGGTTCGCTGAGCAGTTCTTC
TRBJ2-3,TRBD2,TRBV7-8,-,CASSLVAGFTDTQYF,TGTGCCAGCAGCTTAGTAGCGGGGTTCACAGATACGCAGTATTTT
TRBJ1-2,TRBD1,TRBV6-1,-,CASRGTRDRGSGYTF,TGTGCCAGCAGGGGGACCCGGGACAGGGGGTCTGGCTACACCTTC
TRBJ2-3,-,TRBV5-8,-,CASSKGGRTTDTQYF,TGTGCCAGCAGTAAGGGGGGCAGAACCACAGATACGCAGTATTTT
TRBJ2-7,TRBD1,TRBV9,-,CASSQQGSREQYF,TGTGCCAGCAGTCAACAGGGGTCCCGCGAGCAGTACTTC
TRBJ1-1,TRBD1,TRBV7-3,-,CASSPGTANTEAFF,TGTGCCAGCAGCCCAGGGACAGCGAACACTGAAGCTTTCTTT
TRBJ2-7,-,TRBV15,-,CATSRGGSVSYEQYF,TGTGCCACCAGCAGAGGAGGGAGTGTGTCCTACGAGCAGTACTTC
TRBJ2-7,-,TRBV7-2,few,CASSLALGDEQYF,TGTGCCAGCAGCTTAGCCCTTGGGGACGAGCAGTACTTC
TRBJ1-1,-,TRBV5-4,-,CASSRAQGVDTEAFF,TGTGCCAGCAGCAGAGCGCAGGGAGTAGACACTGAAGCTTTCTTT
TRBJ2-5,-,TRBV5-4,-,CASSRTEGGRQETQYF,TGTGCCAGCAGCCGGACGGAGGGGGGGAGACAAGAGACCCAGTACTTC
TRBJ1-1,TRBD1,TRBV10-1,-,CASQGQGDTEAFF,TGCGCCAGCCAGGGACAGGGTGACACTGAAGCTTTCTTT
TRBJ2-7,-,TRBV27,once,CASSAYSYEQYF,TGTGCCAGCAGTGCCTACTCCTACGAGCAGTACTTC
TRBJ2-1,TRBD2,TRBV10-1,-,CASSETSGSVGNEQFF,TGCGCCAGCAGTGAAACTAGCGGGAGTGTGGGCAATGAGCAGTTCTTC
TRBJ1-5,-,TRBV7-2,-,CASSLGDGGNQPQHF,TGTGCCAGCAGCTTAGGCGATGGGGGCAATCAGCCCCAGCATTTT
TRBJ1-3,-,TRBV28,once,CASKGDTLSGNTIYF,TGTGCCAGCAAGGGGGACACGCTCTCCGGAAACACCATATATTTT